The 13 T cell receptor beta chains listed next were all sequenced from one sample in a study of blood T cell repertoires in COVID-19. Here immunoSEQ multiplex PCR was the method, and the copy in TCRdb shows in-frame clones only, minus some. The repertoire includes about 250,000 clones, almost 85% of them detected once, and around 9.8% sits in the top ten. The material sequenced was PBMCs or T cells enriched from blood (not recorded which). Receptors were obtained from a woman aged 50 to 60 with acute COVID-19.

This clone was recorded only once. The chain couples TRBV12-3 or TRBV12-4 to TRBJ1-1; tentative D call: TRBD1 (6 bases). Deletions cut 6 bases from V and 1 base from J, with 9 bases between. This CDR3 has 13 residues. CDR3 bases: TGTGCCAGCAGGCTACAGGGGAACACTGAAGCTTTCTTT. Protein: CASRLQGNTEAFF.

This sequence joins TRBV6-1 and TRBJ1-6, with unresolved D. The CDR3 spans 17 residues. With 1 base removed from V and 0 bases from J, the gap between germline ends came to 10 bases. CDR1 MNHNS and CDR2 SASEGT come from the germline V gene. The CDR3 loop reads CASSEGSGISYNSPLHF. As DNA, the CDR3 is TGTGCCAGCAGTGAAGGGTCGGGAATCTCCTATAATTCACCCCTCCACTTT.

This sequence joins TRBV6-2 or TRBV6-3 and TRBJ1-1; the D is unclear. The germline V gene has CDR1 MNHEY and CDR2 SVGEGT. The CDR3 totals 15 residues. V dropped 2 bases and J dropped 1 base, with 11 bases sitting between them. As DNA, the CDR3 is TGTGCCAGCAGTTACGGGAGTCCAACGAACACTGAAGCTTTCTTT. It encodes CASSYGSPTNTEAFF.

V is TRBV5-1 and J is TRBJ2-7; a possible D gene is TRBD1 (9 bases). The CDR3 loop spans 17 amino acids. Germline V gene lookup returns CDR1 SGHRS and CDR2 YFSETQ. V dropped 0 bases and J dropped 0 bases, with 16 bases sitting between them. CDR3 residues: CASSLAGGTGSSYEQYF. The DNA of the CDR3 is TGCGCCAGCAGCTTGGCGGGAGGGACAGGGAGCTCCTACGAGCAGTACTTC.

The V call is TRBV19, the J call TRBJ2-3, with a possible D match to TRBD2 (6 bases). This CDR3 is 11 amino acids long. Germline V gives CDR1 LNHDA, CDR2 SQIVND (reference sequence). Trimming removed 4 bases at V and 9 bases at J, with 8 bases between. The CDR3 loop is CASSTGETQYF. The CDR3, as DNA: TGTGCCAGTAGTACGGGAGAGACGCAGTATTTT.

V usage is TRBV5-4 and J usage is TRBJ1-6; D remains ambiguous. The germline V gene encodes CDR1 SGHNT and CDR2 YYREEE (reference sequence). CDR3 length: 14 residues. The V gene lost 2 bases and the J gene lost 5 bases, with 8 bases spanning the gap. For the CDR3, the DNA is TGTGCCAGCAGCTTAGGAGGGAATAATTCACCCCTCCACTTT. Translated: CASSLGGNNSPLHF.

The chain links TRBV3-1 (or the pseudogene TRBV3-2) to TRBJ1-6; TRBD1 aligns across 10 bases. This CDR3 contains 15 residues. In germline, CDR1 is LGHDT, CDR2 YNNKEL (reference sequence). The junction had 4 bases not matched to a gene; V was cut back by 6 bases and J by 5 bases. The CDR3 nucleotides are TGTGCCAGCAGTTCGGGACAGGGGAATAATTCACCCCTCCACTTT. It yields the protein CASSSGQGNNSPLHF.

The gene calls are TRBV30 and TRBJ1-6; D is uncertain. Germline loops: CDR1 GTSNPN, CDR2 SVGIG (reference sequence). The CDR3 is 17 amino acids. V was pared by 3 bases and J by 4 bases, with 19 bases between. CDR3 protein: CAWSGKMGGLYNSPLHF. For the CDR3, the DNA is TGTGCCTGGAGCGGTAAAATGGGCGGACTTTATAATTCACCCCTCCACTTT.

The chain has TRBV3-1 (or the pseudogene TRBV3-2) and TRBJ1-2; D might be TRBD1 (6 bases). Germline loops: CDR1 LGHDT, CDR2 YNNKEL (reference sequence). V dropped 1 base and J dropped 5 bases, with 14 bases sitting between them. The CDR3 loop spans 15 amino acids. The CDR3 region is CASSQATGFRYGYTF. The CDR3 nucleotides are TGTGCCAGCAGCCAAGCCACAGGGTTTAGGTATGGCTACACCTTC.

J is TRBJ2-5 and V is TRBV6-1; 8 positions agree with TRBD1. Germline CDR1 reads MNHNS; CDR2 reads SASEGT. Trimming took 4 bases from V and 2 from J; bases not matched to a gene: 9. The CDR3 runs to 16 residues. The CDR3 loop reads CASSGDWTGRQETQYF. CDR3 nucleotide sequence: TGTGCCAGCAGTGGGGATTGGACAGGGAGGCAAGAGACCCAGTACTTC.

The V gene is TRBV6-2 or TRBV6-3, the J gene TRBJ1-5; D is uncertain. Trimming shortened V by 6 bases and J by 2 bases, and 11 bases separated the two germline ends. The CDR3 is made up of 14 amino acids. Germline CDR1 and CDR2: MNHEY and SVGEGT. CDR3 sequence reads: CASSSMAGNQPQHF. As DNA, the CDR3 is TGTGCCAGCAGCTCCATGGCCGGCAATCAGCCCCAGCATTTT.

The V gene is TRBV7-9, the J gene TRBJ1-5, with 7 bases matching TRBD1. The germline CDR1 and CDR2 sequences are SEHNR and FQNEAQ (reference sequence). The CDR3 sequence is 13 residues long. V gave up 5 bases and J gave up 4 bases; unmatched junction bases: 2. The CDR3 sequence: CASSLTGNQPQHF. CDR3 sequence (DNA): TGTGCCAGCAGCCTGACAGGGAATCAGCCCCAGCATTTT. Combining the CDR3 with reference TRBV7-9 and TRBJ1-5 gives the whole variable domain DTGVSQNPRHKITKRGQNVTFRCDPISEHNRLYWYRQTLGQGPEFLTYFQNEAQLEKSRLLSDRFSAERPKGSFSTLEIQRTEQGDSAMYLCASSLTGNQPQHFGDGTRLSIL.

This clone showed up just once. The chain is built from TRBV6-1 and TRBJ1-5; no clear D gene. Germline assignment: CDR1 MNHNS and CDR2 SASEGT. This CDR3 is 13 amino acids long. Trimming took off 7 bases at V and 4 bases at J, with 11 bases between the two ends. CDR3: CASNTARNQPQHF. The CDR3 region has the DNA TGTGCCAGCAATACCGCCAGGAATCAGCCCCAGCATTTT.